This T cell receptor (beta chain) was sequenced in a study of blood T cell repertoires in COVID-19. TCRdb's copy holds only in-frame clones and misses some; the assay was immunoSEQ multiplex PCR. The sample has just over 300,000 clones; roughly 89% are singletons. The V gene lost 4 bases and the J gene lost 1 base, with 12 bases spanning the gap. The CDR3 covers 15 residues. Germline assignment: CDR1 SGDLS and CDR2 YYNGEE. The gene calls are TRBV9 and TRBJ2-1, with a possible D match to TRBD2 (6 bases). Material for sequencing was PBMCs or T cells enriched from blood (not recorded which). The source is a woman aged 18-29 years with acute COVID-19. In DNA form, the CDR3 reads TGTGCCAGCAGCCCAGACAGCGGGTCCTACAATGAGCAGTTCTTC. The encoded protein is CASSPDSGSYNEQFF. Full variable domain (remainder filled in from reference TRBV9 and TRBJ2-1): DSGVTQTPKHLITATGQRVTLRCSPRSGDLSVYWYQQSLDQGLQFLIQYYNGEERAKGNILERFSAQQFPDLHSELNLSSLELGDSALYFCASSPDSGSYNEQFFGPGTRLTVL.